One sample yielded the 10 T cell receptor beta chains listed below, sequenced in a study of spatial heterogeneity in lung cancer. TCRdb independently ran MiXCR on the 5' RACE reads; one entry per CDR3 protein. The sample contains about 44,000 distinct CDR3 sequences, roughly 15% of which appear only once. Time point specified: sample taken at primary tumor resection. The sample consisted of PBMCs, taken at surgery. The receptors here all came from a male donor with early-stage non-small cell lung cancer.

This clonotype showed up just a few times. The V call is TRBV25-1, the J call TRBJ1-6, with D uncertain. Germline-derived CDR1 and CDR2 are MGHDK and SYGVNS. The length of the CDR3 is 15 residues. V lost 3 bases and J 12 bases, leaving 18 bases between the germline ends. The CDR3 loop reads CASSEELGIGVPLHF. The CDR3 coding sequence is TGTGCCAGCAGTGAGGAATTAGGGATAGGCGTACCCCTCCACTTT.

This rearrangement joins TRBV30 to TRBJ2-3, with TRBD2 matching 9 bases. The CDR3 length is 16 residues. The germline CDR1 and CDR2 sequences are GTSNPN and SVGIG (reference sequence). The CDR3 nucleotides read TGTGCTTCTGGAGAAAGGCAGGGACTAGCAACAGATACGCAGTATTTT. As protein: CASGERQGLATDTQYF.

This clonotype has ten or more counts. The genes are TRBV19 and TRBJ2-1; 9 positions agree with TRBD1. Germline lookup yields CDR1 LNHDA and CDR2 SQIVND (reference sequence). The length of the CDR3 is 17 residues. Germline trimming cut 2 bases from V and 8 bases from J; bases unmatched to any gene: 13. The CDR3 loop is CASSITLGQGVWDEQFF. For the CDR3, the DNA is TGTGCCAGTAGTATAACCCTGGGACAGGGAGTATGGGATGAGCAGTTCTTC.

In its sample, this clonotype was seen many times. The J gene is TRBJ2-7, the V gene TRBV29-1; no firm D call. Germline V gene data show CDR1 as SQVTM and CDR2 as ANQGSEA. V shed 4 bases and J shed 0 bases, with 7 bases lying between them. The CDR3 is 12 amino acids. The CDR3 DNA reads TGCAGCGTTGGAGACGGCTCCTACGAGCAGTACTTC. Translation gives CSVGDGSYEQYF.

The chain is built from TRBV4-1 and TRBJ1-5; D unclear. There are 12 residues in the CDR3. Looked up from germline, CDR1 is MGHRA and CDR2 is YSYEKL. The V end lost 0 bases, the J end lost 11 bases, and 8 bases lay between the germline ends. DNA of the CDR3: TGCGCCAGCAGCCAAGATATGGGCTCCCAGCATTTT. This codes for CASSQDMGSQHF.

The table lists this clonotype with a few counts. This chain uses TRBV5-1 with TRBJ1-4, with D uncertain. The germline CDR1 and CDR2 sequences are SGHRS and YFSETQ. V was clipped by 2 bases and J by 3 bases, with 8 bases between them. The CDR3 consists of 14 residues. In DNA, the CDR3 is TGCGCCAGCAGCTTCCAAGGGTCTAATGAAAAACTGTTTTTT. It yields the protein CASSFQGSNEKLFF.

V usage is TRBV10-3 and J usage is TRBJ2-3; the D gene is possibly TRBD2 (5 bases). The CDR3 has 15 residues. Germline V CDR1 and CDR2: ENHRY, SYGVKD. The germline V and J ends were trimmed by 4 bases and 2 bases, with 13 bases remaining between them. CDR3 coding DNA: TGTGCCATCAGTGTCTTCGTCGGGGACACAGATACGCAGTATTTT. Translation gives CAISVFVGDTDTQYF.

The sample holds a few counts of this clonotype. The rearrangement joins TRBV29-1 to TRBJ2-1, with 7 bases aligning to TRBD2. The V and J ends lost 3 bases and 12 bases, in that order; junction bases with no gene match: 11. Per the germline V gene, CDR1 is SQVTM and CDR2 is ANQGSEA. This CDR3 comprises 13 residues. The DNA for the CDR3 is TGCAGCGTTGATAGAAGCGGGGACCTTATGCAGTTCTTC. Its translation: CSVDRSGDLMQFF.

In this sample, this clonotype turned up a few times. The chain combines TRBV5-5 with TRBJ1-2; D not resolved. The V gene's germline CDR1 is SGHKS and CDR2 YYEKEE (reference sequence). V gave up 1 base and J gave up 4 bases, with 8 bases separating them. This CDR3 is built from 13 residues. In nucleotides, the CDR3 is TGTGCCAGCAGCTTGAATGACTTCTATGGCTACACCTTC. This codes for CASSLNDFYGYTF.

This clonotype was counted only a few times. CDR3 coding DNA: TGTGCCAGCAGCCAAGGACAGGGGGGGCATGGCTACACCTTC. Its protein product is CASSQGQGGHGYTF. V and J are TRBV4-2 and TRBJ1-2; 9 bases align to TRBD1. The germline V gene has CDR1 LGHNA and CDR2 YNFKEQ. The CDR3 is 14 amino acids. The V segment lost 1 base and the J segment 6 bases; nucleotides outside the gene matches: 3.